This is a list of T cell receptor beta chains from one sample in a study of shared clonotypes between healthy human individuals. Using immunoSEQ multiplex PCR, the repertoire was profiled, and TCRdb retains in-frame clones only, with some absent. The sample has some 530,000 clones; 78% are singletons. Material: PBMCs. Receptor source: a woman in her thirties or forties in good health. Some clones in this sample may be carry-over from other donors' samples. Each CDR3 is given with its conserved first and last residue. A D gene is named only where the DNA matches it firmly. Some rows mark clone size as missing; the rest say once, few, many or name a class of expanded clone.

D gene: -; CDR3 length: 16; V gene: TRBV10-3; J gene: TRBJ1-1; clone size: once; CDR3 protein: CAISEGQTSMNTEAFF; CDR3 DNA: TGTGCCATCAGTGAGGGACAGACTTCTATGAACACTGAAGCTTTCTTT
D gene: TRBD2; CDR3 length: 16; V gene: TRBV28; J gene: TRBJ2-5; clone size: -; CDR3 protein: CASSRQLAGVGETQYF; CDR3 DNA: TGTGCCAGCAGTCGCCAACTAGCGGGAGTAGGAGAGACCCAGTACTTC
D gene: TRBD2; CDR3 length: 15; V gene: TRBV5-5; J gene: TRBJ2-1; clone size: -; CDR3 protein: CASSLTGGGYNEQFF; CDR3 DNA: TGTGCCAGCAGCCTTACTGGCGGGGGGTACAATGAGCAGTTCTTC
D gene: TRBD1; CDR3 length: 16; V gene: TRBV15; J gene: TRBJ1-5; clone size: -; CDR3 protein: CATSRGDRGDNQPQHF; CDR3 DNA: TGTGCCACCAGCAGAGGGGACAGGGGAGACAATCAGCCCCAGCATTTT
D gene: TRBD2; CDR3 length: 14; V gene: TRBV5-4; J gene: TRBJ2-7; clone size: -; CDR3 protein: CASSSGTRAYEQYF; CDR3 DNA: TGTGCCAGCAGCTCCGGGACTAGGGCCTACGAGCAGTACTTC
D gene: -; CDR3 length: 13; V gene: TRBV29-1; J gene: TRBJ2-3; clone size: -; CDR3 protein: CSVNTASTDTQYF; CDR3 DNA: TGCAGCGTTAACACAGCCTCCACAGATACGCAGTATTTT
D gene: -; CDR3 length: 18; V gene: TRBV7-9; J gene: TRBJ1-1; clone size: few; CDR3 protein: CASSPRRPLDRPNTEAFF; CDR3 DNA: TGTGCCAGCAGCCCCCGACGTCCGTTAGACAGACCGAACACTGAAGCTTTCTTT
D gene: -; CDR3 length: 13; V gene: TRBV30; J gene: TRBJ2-7; clone size: -; CDR3 protein: CAWSVGSPYEQYF; CDR3 DNA: TGTGCCTGGAGTGTAGGCAGTCCCTACGAGCAGTACTTC
D gene: -; CDR3 length: 14; V gene: TRBV10-3; J gene: TRBJ2-5; clone size: -; CDR3 protein: CAISDSGVGETQYF; CDR3 DNA: TGTGCCATCAGTGATTCGGGAGTAGGGGAGACCCAGTACTTC
D gene: TRBD1; CDR3 length: 13; V gene: TRBV28; J gene: TRBJ1-2; clone size: -; CDR3 protein: CASSQRYRGGYTF; CDR3 DNA: TGTGCCAGCAGTCAACGCTACAGGGGTGGCTACACCTTC
D gene: -; CDR3 length: 13; V gene: TRBV29-1; J gene: TRBJ1-1; clone size: -; CDR3 protein: CSVGPDTNTEAFF; CDR3 DNA: TGCAGCGTTGGGCCAGATACGAACACTGAAGCTTTCTTT
D gene: -; CDR3 length: 13; V gene: TRBV7-9; J gene: TRBJ1-1; clone size: -; CDR3 protein: CASSLAANTEAFF; CDR3 DNA: TGTGCCAGCAGCTTAGCAGCTAACACTGAAGCTTTCTTT
D gene: -; CDR3 length: 14; V gene: TRBV18; J gene: TRBJ2-2; clone size: -; CDR3 protein: CASSQTRDTGELFF; CDR3 DNA: TGTGCCAGCTCACAAACCAGGGACACCGGGGAGCTGTTTTTT
D gene: -; CDR3 length: 14; V gene: TRBV28; J gene: TRBJ1-2; clone size: -; CDR3 protein: CASTGFTANYGYTF; CDR3 DNA: TGTGCCAGCACGGGATTTACGGCTAACTATGGCTACACCTTC
D gene: -; CDR3 length: 14; V gene: TRBV5-1; J gene: TRBJ1-5; clone size: -; CDR3 protein: CASRHGKGGQPQHF; CDR3 DNA: TGCGCCAGCCGCCACGGCAAGGGGGGTCAGCCCCAGCATTTT
D gene: -; CDR3 length: 14; V gene: TRBV11-2; J gene: TRBJ2-3; clone size: -; CDR3 protein: CASSPLLRTDTQYF; CDR3 DNA: TGTGCCAGCAGCCCCCTCCTGCGCACAGATACGCAGTATTTT
D gene: TRBD1; CDR3 length: 14; V gene: TRBV6-5; J gene: TRBJ1-4; clone size: few; CDR3 protein: CASSYGTGLEKLFF; CDR3 DNA: TGTGCCAGCAGTTACGGGACAGGGCTTGAAAAACTGTTTTTT
D gene: TRBD1; CDR3 length: 16; V gene: TRBV2; J gene: TRBJ1-5; clone size: -; CDR3 protein: CASSRGTVYSNQPQHF; CDR3 DNA: TGTGCCAGCAGTAGAGGGACAGTTTATAGCAATCAGCCCCAGCATTTT
D gene: -; CDR3 length: 15; V gene: TRBV19; J gene: TRBJ1-1; clone size: -; CDR3 protein: CASSIQSGTNTEAFF; CDR3 DNA: TGTGCCAGTAGTATACAATCCGGGACTAACACTGAAGCTTTCTTT
D gene: TRBD1; CDR3 length: 14; V gene: TRBV7-8; J gene: TRBJ2-5; clone size: -; CDR3 protein: CASSFSAGGKTQYF; CDR3 DNA: TGTGCCAGCAGCTTTTCGGCAGGGGGAAAGACCCAGTACTTC
D gene: TRBD2; CDR3 length: 16; V gene: TRBV19; J gene: TRBJ2-7; clone size: -; CDR3 protein: CASSTGLAQSSYEQYF; CDR3 DNA: TGTGCCAGTAGTACCGGACTAGCGCAAAGCTCCTACGAGCAGTACTTC
D gene: -; CDR3 length: 14; V gene: TRBV5-4; J gene: TRBJ2-1; clone size: few; CDR3 protein: CAILDTSSYNEQFF; CDR3 DNA: TGTGCCATCCTAGACACGAGCTCCTACAATGAGCAGTTCTTC
D gene: -; CDR3 length: 14; V gene: TRBV5-1; J gene: TRBJ2-7; clone size: -; CDR3 protein: CASSRGDSSYEQYF; CDR3 DNA: TGCGCCAGCAGCAGGGGGGACTCAAGCTACGAGCAGTACTTC
D gene: -; CDR3 length: 13; V gene: TRBV5-6; J gene: TRBJ2-3; clone size: -; CDR3 protein: CASSLGGTDTQYF; CDR3 DNA: TGTGCCAGCAGCTTAGGAGGGACAGATACGCAGTATTTT
D gene: TRBD2; CDR3 length: 15; V gene: TRBV7-3; J gene: TRBJ2-1; clone size: -; CDR3 protein: CASSKTSGSWGEQFF; CDR3 DNA: TGTGCCAGCAGCAAGACTAGCGGGAGTTGGGGTGAGCAGTTCTTC
D gene: TRBD1; CDR3 length: 15; V gene: TRBV7-8; J gene: TRBJ1-4; clone size: -; CDR3 protein: CASSPNRGRGEKLFF; CDR3 DNA: TGTGCCAGCAGCCCCAACAGGGGCCGGGGGGAAAAACTGTTTTTT
D gene: -; CDR3 length: 12; V gene: TRBV30; J gene: TRBJ2-7; clone size: once; CDR3 protein: CAWSRENYEQYF; CDR3 DNA: TGTGCCTGGAGTCGGGAGAACTACGAGCAGTACTTC
D gene: -; CDR3 length: 12; V gene: TRBV28; J gene: TRBJ1-2; clone size: -; CDR3 protein: CASIRANYGYTF; CDR3 DNA: TGTGCCAGCATCCGGGCTAACTATGGCTACACCTTC
D gene: -; CDR3 length: 14; V gene: TRBV6-1; J gene: TRBJ1-5; clone size: -; CDR3 protein: CASSETFRGEPQHF; CDR3 DNA: TGTGCCAGCAGTGAAACCTTCCGAGGGGAGCCCCAGCATTTT
D gene: TRBD2; CDR3 length: 13; V gene: TRBV28; J gene: TRBJ2-7; clone size: -; CDR3 protein: CASSLAGTYEQYF; CDR3 DNA: TGTGCCAGCAGTCTAGCGGGAACCTACGAGCAGTACTTC
D gene: -; CDR3 length: 12; V gene: TRBV7-8; J gene: TRBJ2-3; clone size: many; CDR3 protein: CASSPNTDTQYF; CDR3 DNA: TGTGCCAGCAGCCCAAACACAGATACGCAGTATTTT
D gene: TRBD1; CDR3 length: 13; V gene: TRBV19; J gene: TRBJ1-5; clone size: -; CDR3 protein: CASRAELTGAQHF; CDR3 DNA: TGTGCCAGTAGGGCCGAGTTGACAGGGGCCCAGCATTTT
D gene: -; CDR3 length: 13; V gene: TRBV6-5; J gene: TRBJ2-2; clone size: -; CDR3 protein: CASKGRRTGELFF; CDR3 DNA: TGTGCCAGCAAAGGGCGTCGCACCGGGGAGCTGTTTTTT
D gene: TRBD2; CDR3 length: 15; V gene: TRBV7-2; J gene: TRBJ2-7; clone size: -; CDR3 protein: CASSLPSGRLYEQYF; CDR3 DNA: TGTGCCAGCAGCTTACCAAGCGGGAGGTTGTACGAGCAGTACTTC
D gene: TRBD2; CDR3 length: 16; V gene: TRBV2; J gene: TRBJ2-7; clone size: once; CDR3 protein: CASSSSGTTQRYEQYF; CDR3 DNA: TGTGCCAGCAGTTCTAGCGGCACCACCCAACGGTACGAGCAGTACTTC
D gene: TRBD2; CDR3 length: 16; V gene: TRBV10-1; J gene: TRBJ2-1; clone size: -; CDR3 protein: CASSALQTSGMGEQFF; CDR3 DNA: TGCGCCAGCAGTGCCCTTCAGACTAGCGGGATGGGTGAGCAGTTCTTC
D gene: -; CDR3 length: 17; V gene: TRBV7-9; J gene: TRBJ2-5; clone size: -; CDR3 protein: CASSSVQGGTRKETQYF; CDR3 DNA: TGTGCCAGCAGCTCAGTCCAAGGGGGGACCAGAAAAGAGACCCAGTACTTC
D gene: -; CDR3 length: 11; V gene: TRBV6-9; J gene: TRBJ1-1; clone size: many; CDR3 protein: CASHRRDEDFF; CDR3 DNA: TGTGCCAGCCACCGCCGTGACGAAGATTTCTTT
D gene: TRBD1; CDR3 length: 16; V gene: TRBV11-3; J gene: TRBJ2-4; clone size: -; CDR3 protein: CASSPGQGLAKNIQYF; CDR3 DNA: TGTGCCAGCAGCCCCGGACAGGGTCTAGCCAAAAACATTCAGTACTTC
D gene: TRBD2; CDR3 length: 15; V gene: TRBV4-3; J gene: TRBJ2-7; clone size: -; CDR3 protein: CASSQIAGVTYEQYF; CDR3 DNA: TGCGCCAGCAGCCAAATAGCGGGAGTGACCTACGAGCAGTACTTC